The 20 T cell receptor beta chains given below trace back to one sample, sequenced in a study of blood T cell repertoires in COVID-19. Sequencing was performed with immunoSEQ multiplex PCR; in TCRdb, only in-frame clones are kept and a portion is missing. The top ten hold around 2.1% of the sample, which has roughly 140,000 clones, more than 60% seen once. The sample comprised peripheral blood. Receptor source: a woman aged 60 to 75 with acute or convalescent COVID-19.

This chain uses TRBV4-1 with TRBJ1-3, with D possibly being TRBD1 (5 bases). The CDR3 runs to 19 residues. CDR1 and CDR2 (germline): MGHRA, YSYEKL. V lost 0 bases, J lost 0 bases, and 18 bases lay in between. The CDR3 sequence is CASSQDFYRGITSGNTIYF. Written as DNA, the CDR3 is TGCGCCAGCAGCCAAGATTTCTATAGGGGAATAACCTCTGGAAACACCATATATTTT.

The chain employs TRBV2 and TRBJ1-4; no firm D call. V was pared by 8 bases and J by 3 bases, with 13 bases between. Germline V lookup: CDR1 SNHLY, CDR2 FYNNEI. This CDR3 has 14 amino acids. The DNA for the CDR3 is TGTGCCAGCGGAGGTGGTCGAGCTAATGAAAAACTGTTTTTT. It translates to CASGGGRANEKLFF.

This chain uses TRBV2 with TRBJ1-1; D perhaps matches TRBD1 (5 bases). This CDR3 spans 14 amino acids. Germline-derived CDR1 and CDR2 are SNHLY and FYNNEI. The germline V and J ends were trimmed by 7 bases and 0 bases, with 12 bases remaining between them. This CDR3 is CASNIRQLNTEAFF. The CDR3 nucleotides read TGTGCCAGCAACATTAGACAGTTGAACACTGAAGCTTTCTTT. Together with reference TRBV2 and TRBJ1-1, the CDR3 gives the full variable domain: EPEVTQTPSHQVTQMGQEVILRCVPISNHLYFYWYRQILGQKVEFLVSFYNNEISEKSEIFDDQFSVERPDGSNFTLKIRSTKLEDSAMYFCASNIRQLNTEAFFGQGTRLTVV.

The V gene is TRBV28, the J gene TRBJ2-5; a weak D match, TRBD2 (6 bases). Trimming shortened V by 2 bases and J by 2 bases, and 12 bases separated the two germline ends. Germline assignment: CDR1 MDHEN and CDR2 SYDVKM. This CDR3 has 15 residues. The CDR3 region has the DNA TGTGCCAGCAGTTTAGGGGGACTTCTACAAGAGACCCAGTACTTC. Protein: CASSLGGLLQETQYF.

This CDR3 reads CASTLAGGRTDTQYF. The CDR3 nucleotides read TGTGCCAGCACACTAGCGGGAGGGCGCACAGATACGCAGTATTTT. This chain uses TRBV7-2 with TRBJ2-3, with 13 bases that match TRBD2. The CDR3 covers 15 residues. J lost 1 base, V lost 7 bases, and 2 bases had no gene match. Germline-derived CDR1 and CDR2 are SGHTA and FQGNSA.

The sample holds one count of this clone. The CDR3 reads CASSAGTGLGYTF. The CDR3 DNA is TGTGCCAGCAGCGCCGGGACAGGGCTTGGCTACACCTTC. This sequence joins TRBV5-4 and TRBJ1-2; 9 bases align to TRBD1. CDR1 is SGHNT and CDR2 is YYREEE in the germline V gene (reference sequence). Trimming cost V 4 bases and J 7 bases; bases outside gene matches: 5. This CDR3 has 13 residues.

This clone is a singleton in its sample. The chain employs TRBV5-6 and TRBJ2-5; D possibly corresponds to TRBD2 (5 bases). V lost 2 bases to trimming and J lost 1 base, with 9 bases between them. Per germline, CDR1 SGHDT and CDR2 YYEEEE. The length of the CDR3 is 14 residues. CDR3 protein: CASSFGGSQETQYF. For the CDR3, the DNA is TGTGCCAGCAGCTTTGGCGGGTCCCAAGAGACCCAGTACTTC.

The genes are TRBV7-3 and TRBJ2-1, with 7 bases lining up with TRBD2. The CDR3 extends over 16 amino acids. Germline values: CDR1 SGHTA, CDR2 FQGTGA. Trimming cost V 1 base and J 6 bases; bases outside gene matches: 9. The DNA for the CDR3 is TGTGCCAGCAGCTTAAGTTTGGCTAGCGGCTCCAATGAGCAGTTCTTC. Its translation: CASSLSLASGSNEQFF.

The chain combines TRBV9 with TRBJ1-2, with no clear D. The germline V gene has CDR1 SGDLS and CDR2 YYNGEE. Trimming removed 3 bases from V and 6 bases from J, with 6 bases in between. The CDR3 totals 11 residues. The CDR3 loop is CASSAVHGYTF. The CDR3 region has the DNA TGTGCCAGCAGCGCGGTCCATGGCTACACCTTC.

This chain joins TRBV11-2 and TRBJ2-3; 7 bases map to TRBD2. The germline V gene has CDR1 SGHAT and CDR2 FQNNGV. The CDR3 has 15 residues. J gave up 1 base and V 5 bases, and 6 bases lay outside the gene matches. The CDR3 DNA follows: TGTGCCAGCAGCCTGCAGCGGGATCGCACAGATACGCAGTATTTT. Translated, it gives CASSLQRDRTDTQYF. The full variable domain, completed using reference TRBV11-2 and TRBJ2-3, is EAGVAQSPRYKIIEKRQSVAFWCNPISGHATLYWYQQILGQGPKLLIQFQNNGVVDDSQLPKDRFSAERLKGVDSTLKIQPAKLEDSAVYLCASSLQRDRTDTQYFGPGTRLTVL.

The chain recombines TRBV27 with TRBJ2-1; perhaps TRBD2 as D (5 bases). Per the germline V gene, CDR1 is MNHEY and CDR2 is SMNVEV (reference sequence). The CDR3 sequence is 15 residues long. V was clipped by 5 bases and J by 8 bases, with 19 bases between them. CDR3: CASSPWTRSFDEQFF. CDR3 DNA: TGTGCCAGCAGTCCCTGGACTCGAAGTTTCGATGAGCAGTTCTTC.

The rearrangement joins TRBV11-2 to TRBJ1-2; D is undetermined. The CDR3 is made up of 13 amino acids. Trimming took off 5 bases at V and 7 bases at J, with 14 bases between the two ends. CDR1 is SGHAT, CDR2 FQNNGV, per germline. The CDR3 DNA is TGTGCCAGCAGCCGTGGAGCCGGCTTTGGCTACACCTTC. Translating it yields CASSRGAGFGYTF.

The chain joins TRBV10-3 to TRBJ1-2; D uncertain. The germline V gene encodes CDR1 ENHRY and CDR2 SYGVKD. The CDR3 totals 17 residues. Trimming left V 2 bases short and J 1 base short, with 17 bases between. The CDR3 sequence: CAISEPYSRVINYGYTF. The CDR3 DNA is TGTGCCATCAGTGAGCCTTACAGCCGCGTCATTAACTATGGCTACACCTTC.

V usage is TRBV14 and J usage is TRBJ2-5; weak D call: TRBD2 (6 bases). The CDR3 sequence is 13 residues long. Germline V CDR1 and CDR2: SGHDN, FVKESK. Trimming stripped 2 bases from V and 5 bases from J, with 9 bases between. This CDR3 is CASSQRERETQYF. The CDR3 coding sequence is TGTGCCAGCAGCCAACGGGAGCGGGAGACCCAGTACTTC.

This clone was counted once. The rearrangement joins TRBV5-1 to TRBJ2-7; maybe TRBD2 (5 bases). Germline V gene data show CDR1 as SGHRS and CDR2 as YFSETQ. This CDR3 is 15 amino acids long. Trimming left V 4 bases short and J 0 bases short, with 14 bases between. The CDR3 region has the DNA TGCGCCAGCAGCGTCGGACTGATGAGCTCCTACGAGCAGTACTTC. It encodes CASSVGLMSSYEQYF.

The J gene is TRBJ1-2, the V gene TRBV30, with no clear D. Germline CDR1 is GTSNPN and CDR2 is SVGIG (reference sequence). This CDR3 spans 13 amino acids. The ends were cut back, 5 bases at V and 6 bases at J, with 16 bases in the middle. CDR3 amino acids: CAWAGLLVDGYTF. CDR3 bases: TGTGCCTGGGCCGGTTTGCTAGTGGATGGCTACACCTTC.

Only one count was recorded for this clone. This rearrangement joins TRBV19 to TRBJ1-1; no reliable D call. Germline V gene sequence: CDR1 LNHDA, CDR2 SQIVND (reference sequence). Trimming pared 6 bases from V and 1 base from J, leaving 15 bases between. The CDR3 is made up of 15 amino acids. The CDR3, as DNA: TGTGCCAGTAGCCCCCTGGAGGAGAGGAACACTGAAGCTTTCTTT. Translation: CASSPLEERNTEAFF.

The rearrangement joins TRBV27 to TRBJ2-1; the match to TRBD1 covers 10 bases. CDR1 and CDR2 from the germline V gene are MNHEY and SMNVEV (reference sequence). The CDR3 totals 17 residues. J lost 1 base, V lost 4 bases, and 7 bases had no gene match. The CDR3 reads CASSSYWTGGSYNEQFF. The DNA of the CDR3 is TGTGCCAGCAGTTCATATTGGACAGGGGGTTCCTACAATGAGCAGTTCTTC.

The rearrangement joins TRBV6-5 to TRBJ1-2; 7 nucleotides line up with TRBD1. This CDR3 is 15 amino acids long. V lost 7 bases to trimming and J lost 7 bases; unmatched junction nucleotides: 15. The V gene's germline CDR1 is MNHEY and CDR2 SVGAGI. The chain's CDR3 is CASTSHLDRARGYTF. Written as DNA, the CDR3 is TGTGCCAGCACCTCCCATTTAGACAGGGCACGTGGCTACACCTTC.

This clone was observed a single time. This chain joins TRBV5-1 and TRBJ2-3; D gene uncertain. The germline V gene has CDR1 SGHRS and CDR2 YFSETQ. Trimming took 2 bases from V and 6 from J, leaving 7 bases between them. The CDR3 sequence is 12 residues long. In DNA form, the CDR3 reads TGCGCCAGCAGCTTTTCGCGGGATACGCAGTATTTT. Residues: CASSFSRDTQYF.